These T cell receptor beta chains were read from a single sample in a study of beta chain features in type 1 diabetes. Using immunoSEQ multiplex PCR, the repertoire was profiled, and TCRdb retains in-frame clones only, with some absent. Here the sample spans around 690,000 clones, under 15% being singletons. What was sequenced was naive CD4+ T cells from blood. Source of these receptors: a man aged 30-40 years with type 1 diabetes. CDR3s include the opening cysteine and the closing phenylalanine or tryptophan. The D gene is left open where the match is weak. Some rows mark clone size as missing; the rest say once, few, many or name a class of expanded clone.

clone size | J gene | D gene | V gene | CDR3 protein | CDR3 DNA
- | TRBJ2-3 | TRBD2 | TRBV2 | CASSVGSGGALDTQYF | TGTGCCAGCAGTGTTGGTAGCGGGGGGGCCCTGGATACGCAGTATTTT
few | TRBJ2-3 | TRBD2 | TRBV6-1 | CASSEARGGNTDTQYF | TGTGCCAGCAGTGAAGCTCGGGGGGGTAACACAGATACGCAGTATTTT
few | TRBJ2-4 | - | TRBV11-3 | CASSRGNIQYF | TGTGCCAGCAGCCGGGGGAACATTCAGTACTTC
few | TRBJ1-1 | TRBD1 | TRBV29-1 | CSVYPGGTGAPEAFF | TGCAGCGTTTACCCCGGCGGGACAGGGGCGCCTGAAGCTTTCTTT
few | TRBJ2-3 | - | TRBV14 | CASSRQMSTDTQYF | TGTGCCAGCAGCCGGCAGATGAGCACAGATACGCAGTATTTT
- | TRBJ1-1 | TRBD1 | TRBV7-9 | CASSRTGGTEAFF | TGTGCCAGCAGCCGGACAGGGGGCACTGAAGCTTTCTTT
few | TRBJ2-7 | - | TRBV7-9 | CASSLALRGRQYF | TGTGCCAGCAGCTTAGCGCTTCGAGGAAGGCAGTACTTC
- | TRBJ1-4 | - | TRBV2 | CASSLTVGEKLFF | TGTGCCAGCAGTCTGACAGTGGGGGAAAAACTGTTTTTT
- | TRBJ2-7 | - | TRBV4-3 | CASSQEIQGIYEQYF | TGCGCCAGCAGCCAAGAAATACAGGGAATCTACGAGCAGTACTTC
few | TRBJ2-5 | TRBD1 | TRBV7-3 | CASSLQGRETQYF | TGTGCCAGCAGTTTACAGGGGCGGGAGACCCAGTACTTC
few | TRBJ2-7 | TRBD1 | TRBV14 | CASSRTGTAYEQYF | TGTGCCAGCAGCCGAACCGGGACAGCCTACGAGCAGTACTTC
- | TRBJ1-2 | - | TRBV29-1 | CSVVRGFSPNGYTF | TGCAGCGTTGTTAGGGGTTTTTCTCCAAATGGCTACACCTTC
- | TRBJ2-1 | - | TRBV5-1 | CASGYAADSYNEQFF | TGCGCCAGCGGCTACGCGGCAGACTCCTACAATGAGCAGTTCTTC
few | TRBJ1-6 | - | TRBV7-9 | CASSLVDSPLHF | TGTGCCAGCAGCTTGGTAGATTCACCCCTCCACTTT
few | TRBJ2-3 | - | TRBV25-1 | CASSDWRTDTQYF | TGTGCCAGCAGTGATTGGCGCACAGATACGCAGTATTTT